These T cell receptor beta chains were read from a single sample in a study of identical twins. One entry per CDR3 protein, called by TCRdb with MiXCR from the 5' RACE reads. Of 450,000 or so distinct CDR3 sequences listed, around an eighth are singletons. Another study also made use of these data, one on yellow fever vaccine responses in identical twins.

The sequenced sample consisted of CD4+ T cells sorted from blood. The receptors here all came from a young woman in good health. The CDR3 runs from the conserved cysteine through the conserved F or W. D genes are given only for firm matches. Only part of the rows carry a size: once, few, many, or a class if the clone is expanded.

d_call,j_call,clone_size,v_call,cdr3_nt,cdr3_aa
NA,TRBJ1-1,few,TRBV6-1,TGTGCCAGCAGCACTCCCGTCGGTGGGGGCACTGAAGCTTTCTTT,CASSTPVGGGTEAFF
NA,TRBJ2-2,NA,TRBV6-1,TGTGCCACCTACTTAAGTGCGGGCACCGGGGAGCTGTTTTTT,CATYLSAGTGELFF
NA,TRBJ2-1,few,TRBV14,TGTGCCAGCAGCCAAGTGGGCTACAATGAGCAGTTCTTC,CASSQVGYNEQFF
NA,TRBJ2-1,NA,TRBV20-1,TGCAGTGCTAGAGATCTCCGACACTCCTACAATGAGCAGTTCTTC,CSARDLRHSYNEQFF
NA,TRBJ2-3,NA,TRBV6-2/TRBV6-3,TGTGCCAGCTGGAAAGGGTCATTCGGAACAGATACGCAGTATTTT,CASWKGSFGTDTQYF
NA,TRBJ2-5,NA,TRBV9,TGTGCCAGCAGCTTGTTGAAGACGGGAGAGACCCAGTACTTC,CASSLLKTGETQYF
NA,TRBJ2-5,many,TRBV7-2,TGTGCCAGCAGGAGGGGAGACCAGGGGGAGACCCAGTACTTC,CASRRGDQGETQYF
TRBD2,TRBJ2-5,few,TRBV5-1,TGCGCCAGCAGCCCGGAACCCCCGACGGGAGGCACCCAGTACTTC,CASSPEPPTGGTQYF
NA,TRBJ2-7,NA,TRBV20-1,TGCAGTGGGATAGCGGAATCCACCTACGAGCAGTACTTC,CSGIAESTYEQYF
NA,TRBJ2-3,NA,TRBV7-9,TGTGCCAGCACCACCGGAGAAGCAGATACGCAGTATTTT,CASTTGEADTQYF
NA,TRBJ2-7,NA,TRBV18,TGTGCCAGCTCACCACCGGGGGGGCAGAGCTCCTACGAGCAGTACTTC,CASSPPGGQSSYEQYF
TRBD1,TRBJ2-2,few,TRBV5-8,TGTGCCAGCAGCTTGATACCTACAGGGGGGACCGGGGAGCTGTTTTTT,CASSLIPTGGTGELFF
NA,TRBJ2-1,few,TRBV6-2/TRBV6-3,TGTGCCAGCAGTTACCGCAGGGGGGCTTACAATGAGCAGTTCTTC,CASSYRRGAYNEQFF
TRBD1,TRBJ1-5,many,TRBV4-2,TGTGCCAGCAGCCAAGATTTGACAGGGGATCAGCCCCAGCATTTT,CASSQDLTGDQPQHF
TRBD1,TRBJ2-5,few,TRBV4-1,TGCGCCAGCAGCCCCGACAGGGGGCGATTAGAGACCCAGTACTTC,CASSPDRGRLETQYF
NA,TRBJ2-1,few,TRBV7-3,TGTGCCAGCAGCTTATATCCAGGGAACAATGAGCAGTTCTTC,CASSLYPGNNEQFF
NA,TRBJ2-3,NA,TRBV2,TGTGCCAGCAGTGCGGAACGGGGTGATACGCAGTATTTT,CASSAERGDTQYF
NA,TRBJ1-1,few,TRBV5-1,TGCGCCAGCAGCTTGCAGGGGAGGAACACTGAAGCTTTCTTT,CASSLQGRNTEAFF
TRBD2,TRBJ2-5,many,TRBV20-1,TGCAGTGCGGGGACTAGCGGGAAGGAGACCCAGTACTTC,CSAGTSGKETQYF
NA,TRBJ1-2,few,TRBV14,TGTGCCAGCAGCCACAAAACAGGGACCTATGGCTACACCTTC,CASSHKTGTYGYTF
NA,TRBJ1-1,few,TRBV18,TGTGCCAGCTCACCGACACAGGGAACTGAAGCTTTCTTT,CASSPTQGTEAFF
NA,TRBJ2-7,few,TRBV4-3,TGCGCCAGCAGCCAAGTGGACCGAACCTACGAGCAGTACTTC,CASSQVDRTYEQYF